Presented here are 8 T cell receptor beta chains from one specimen sequenced in a study of cytomegalovirus exposure and HLA in healthy donors. Researchers ran the PCR with 60 Vbeta and 13 Jbeta primers. Using immunoSEQ multiplex PCR, the repertoire was profiled, and TCRdb retains in-frame clones only, with some absent. The sample shows about 140,000 clones, roughly two thirds of them seen only once. The sample comprised PBMCs. The receptors were sampled from a male donor in good health and CMV-seronegative.

CDR3 DNA sequence: TGTGCCAGCAGTGAAGGGCCGGGAAACTATGGCTACACCTTC. Its translation: CASSEGPGNYGYTF. This chain uses TRBV6-1 with TRBJ1-2, with unresolved D. The CDR3 runs to 14 residues. Germline CDR1 reads MNHNS; CDR2 reads SASEGT. V was clipped by 1 base and J by 2 bases, with 8 bases between them.

This clone showed up just once. The rearrangement joins TRBV18 to TRBJ1-2; D remains ambiguous. CDR3 length: 14 amino acids. The germline V gene has CDR1 KGHSH and CDR2 LQKENI. V lost 0 bases, J lost 2 bases, and 7 bases lay in between. CDR3 bases: TGTGCCAGCTCACCACCGATACGGAACTATGGCTACACCTTC. Protein: CASSPPIRNYGYTF.

The chain employs TRBV15 and TRBJ2-5, with 9 bases that match TRBD2. Germline trimming cut 0 bases from V and 2 bases from J; bases unmatched to any gene: 4. In germline, CDR1 is LNHNV, CDR2 YYDKDF (reference sequence). The CDR3 covers 16 residues. The CDR3 region has the DNA TGTGCCACCAGCAGAGAAGCGGGGGGTATGCAAGAGACCCAGTACTTC. Its translation is CATSREAGGMQETQYF.

This sequence joins TRBV9 and TRBJ2-7; 12 nucleotides line up with TRBD1. CDR1 is SGDLS and CDR2 is YYNGEE in the germline V gene. J was trimmed by 3 bases and V by 0 bases; bases with no gene match: 4. The CDR3 length is 16 residues. The CDR3 protein is CASSVGDRGPYYEQYF. In nucleotides, the CDR3 is TGTGCCAGCAGCGTAGGGGACAGGGGGCCCTACTACGAGCAGTACTTC.

The chain has TRBV4-1 and TRBJ2-2; possibly TRBD2 for D (7 bases). Per the germline V gene, CDR1 is MGHRA and CDR2 is YSYEKL. The CDR3 runs to 16 residues. Deletions cut 0 bases from V and 4 bases from J, with 12 bases between. CDR3 amino acids: CASSQEGGGRTGELFF. The CDR3, as DNA: TGCGCCAGCAGCCAAGAGGGCGGGGGCCGCACCGGGGAGCTGTTTTTT.

V usage is TRBV4-1 and J usage is TRBJ1-4, with 11 bases matching TRBD1. Trimming removed 3 bases from V and 3 bases from J; junction bases left unmatched: 3. The length of the CDR3 is 16 residues. CDR1 is MGHRA, CDR2 YSYEKL, per germline. The CDR3 is CASSHPDRGPNEKLFF. In nucleotides, the CDR3 is TGCGCCAGCAGCCATCCGGACAGGGGGCCTAATGAAAAACTGTTTTTT.

The sample holds a few counts of this clone. The rearrangement uses TRBV2 and TRBJ1-6; D not resolved. Germline CDR1 is SNHLY and CDR2 is FYNNEI. This CDR3 comprises 13 residues. V shed 4 bases and J shed 7 bases, with 8 bases lying between them. The CDR3 protein is CASSVTWNSPLHF. CDR3 DNA: TGTGCCAGCAGTGTGACATGGAATTCACCCCTCCACTTT. The whole variable domain, remainder taken from reference TRBV2 and TRBJ1-6, is EPEVTQTPSHQVTQMGQEVILRCVPISNHLYFYWYRQILGQKVEFLVSFYNNEISEKSEIFDDQFSVERPDGSNFTLKIRSTKLEDSAMYFCASSVTWNSPLHFGNGTRLTVT.

V is TRBV30 and J is TRBJ1-5; no clear D gene. The length of the CDR3 is 13 residues. The V gene's germline CDR1 is GTSNPN and CDR2 SVGIG (reference sequence). V lost 1 base and J 6 bases, leaving 10 bases between the germline ends. As DNA, the CDR3 is TGTGCCTGGAGTGGGCAGGTTGGTCAGCCCCAGCATTTT. Translating it yields CAWSGQVGQPQHF.